This T cell receptor beta chain is drawn from a study of cytomegalovirus exposure and HLA in healthy donors. Study-wide findings and caveats: Excluded were some V segments that proved indistinguishable, including TRBV6-2 and TRBV6-3. Earlier analysis looked at TCR beta V segments, and most were productive about 87% or about 30% of the time. According to the study, roughly 160 TCR beta chains were cytomegalovirus-associated. Sequence variants that were highly shared formed a cluster that was likely a sequencing artifact.

Both 60 Vbeta primers and 13 Jbeta primers went into the PCR. Sequencing was performed with immunoSEQ multiplex PCR; in TCRdb, only in-frame clones are kept and a portion is missing. The data contain around 70,000 clones, more than 75% of them singletons. This clone came up a few times. The antigen is undetermined. Germline assignment: CDR1 SEHNR and CDR2 FQNEAQ (reference sequence). The germline V and J ends were trimmed by 5 bases and 1 base, with 11 bases remaining between them. The CDR3 is 14 amino acids. The sequence was obtained from a girl aged 10 to 17 in good health and CMV-seropositive. The chain combines TRBV7-9 with TRBJ1-1; tentatively, D is TRBD1 (6 bases). The specimen sequenced was PBMCs. As DNA, the CDR3 is TGTGCCAGCAGCCCCTTGGACAGGAACACTGAAGCTTTCTTT. This encodes CASSPLDRNTEAFF.